The clone carrying this TCR beta chain was recorded at least ten times. The data were obtained in a study of T cells in Graves' hyperthyroidism and ophthalmopathy. This CDR3 has 12 amino acids. Germline loops: CDR1 SQVTM, CDR2 ANQGSEA. Trimming pared 2 bases from V and 4 bases from J, leaving 8 bases between. Authors of the study amplified TCR beta CDR3 regions from RNA transcripts. HTBI primers drove first-round RT-PCR of the TCR CDR3. TCRdb analysed the multiplex PCR reads with MiXCR anew, one entry per CDR3 protein. The sample includes some 550,000 distinct CDR3 sequences, less than 25% seen only once; the top ten take approximately 25%.

J is TRBJ1-1 and V is TRBV29-1, with a weak D call TRBD1 (5 bases). What was sequenced was blood. The receptor's source is a young man with Graves' hyperthyroidism. CDR3 DNA: TGCAGCGTTGAACCGGGGGGCACTGAAGCTTTCTTT. Its protein is CSVEPGGTEAFF.